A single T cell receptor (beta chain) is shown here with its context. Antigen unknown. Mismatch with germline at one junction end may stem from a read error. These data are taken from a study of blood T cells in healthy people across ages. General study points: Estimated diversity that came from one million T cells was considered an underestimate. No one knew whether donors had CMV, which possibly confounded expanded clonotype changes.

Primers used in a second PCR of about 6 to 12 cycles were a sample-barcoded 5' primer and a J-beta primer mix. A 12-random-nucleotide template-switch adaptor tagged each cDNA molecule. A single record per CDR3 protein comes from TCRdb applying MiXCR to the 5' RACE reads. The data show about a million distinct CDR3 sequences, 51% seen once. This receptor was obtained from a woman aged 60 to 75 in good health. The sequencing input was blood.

As DNA, the CDR3 is TGTGCCACCAGTGATACAGGGACGGGGGCCTACGAGCAGTACTTT. Its translation: CATSDTGTGAYEQYF. This sequence joins TRBV24-1 and TRBJ2-3; TRBD1 or TRBD2 may be the D gene (6 bases each). The germline V gene has CDR1 KGHDR and CDR2 SFDVKD. The CDR3 extends over 15 amino acids.